Listed below are T cell receptor beta chains from one sample, sequenced in a study of T cells after yellow fever vaccination. One entry per CDR3 protein, called by TCRdb with MiXCR from the 5' RACE reads. The sample shows a few hundred thousand distinct CDR3 sequences, approximately 10% of them seen only once. Sequencing was performed on PBMCs, taken on the day of the first yellow fever vaccination. The receptors were gathered from a man aged 18 to 30 who received the YFV17D yellow fever vaccine. Both conserved end residues are part of each CDR3. Each record gives: D gene, clone size, V gene, J gene, CDR3 DNA, CDR3 protein. A D gene is named only where the DNA matches it firmly. Size is omitted from some rows. Given values are once, few, many or a class for expanded clones.

TRBD2	.	TRBV10-3	TRBJ2-1	TGTGCCATCAGTGTAGGGACTAGCATGGGCAATGAGCAGTTCTTC	CAISVGTSMGNEQFF
.	few	TRBV5-4	TRBJ2-2	TGTGCCAGCAGCTTCGTACAGGGCAACACCGGGGAGCTGTTTTTT	CASSFVQGNTGELFF
.	once	TRBV4-3	TRBJ2-6	TGCGCCAGCACCCCCGACCAGATGATCTCTGGGGCCAACGTCCTGACTTTC	CASTPDQMISGANVLTF
.	.	TRBV6-1	TRBJ1-2	TGTGCCAGCAGCGCCGGACAGCCGCGTGGCTACACCTTC	CASSAGQPRGYTF
.	few	TRBV5-4	TRBJ2-5	TGTGCCAGCAGCTTAGGGATTACTAGGAGGCAAGAGACCCAGTACTTC	CASSLGITRRQETQYF
.	few	TRBV28	TRBJ1-2	TGTGCCAGCGTCGGACACAACTATGGCTACACCTTC	CASVGHNYGYTF
TRBD1	few	TRBV12-3/TRBV12-4	TRBJ2-7	TGTGCCAGCAGTTCTACAGGGGCTAATTCCTACGAGCAGTACTTC	CASSSTGANSYEQYF
.	.	TRBV5-1	TRBJ2-1	TGCGCCAGCAGCTTGGACGGGTTCAGGGAGCAGTTCTTC	CASSLDGFREQFF
.	.	TRBV12-3/TRBV12-4	TRBJ2-2	TGTGCCAGCAGTTTCAGGGCGAACACCGGGGAGCTGTTTTTT	CASSFRANTGELFF
TRBD1	many	TRBV27	TRBJ1-6	TGTGCCAGCAGTGCCCAGGGGGGGCGCAATTCACCCCTCCACTTT	CASSAQGGRNSPLHF
.	few	TRBV10-3	TRBJ1-5	TGTGCCATCAGTGACGGAACTAGCAATCAGCCCCAGCATTTT	CAISDGTSNQPQHF
TRBD2	few	TRBV4-1	TRBJ2-3	TGCGCCAGCAGCCGAAAGCGGGGGGAAGGAGATACGCAGTATTTT	CASSRKRGEGDTQYF
.	.	TRBV20-1	TRBJ1-5	TGCAGTGCTCTCAGGGGACCCCCATTAGAGCCCCAGCATTTT	CSALRGPPLEPQHF
TRBD1	few	TRBV12-3/TRBV12-4	TRBJ2-3	TGTGCCAGCAGATGGACAGGGACTGCAGATACGCAGTATTTT	CASRWTGTADTQYF
TRBD2	.	TRBV19	TRBJ2-1	TGTGCCAGTAGTGCTAGCGGGGGGTACAATGAGCAGTTCTTC	CASSASGGYNEQFF
TRBD1	.	TRBV7-6	TRBJ1-6	TGTGCCAGCAGCTACACAGGGGAAAATTCACCCCTCCACTTT	CASSYTGENSPLHF
TRBD1	few	TRBV20-1	TRBJ1-2	TGCAGTGCTAGCGATGACAGGGTTAACTATGGCTACACCTTC	CSASDDRVNYGYTF
TRBD2	many	TRBV7-2	TRBJ2-3	TGTGCCAGCAGCACCCCGGGGGGAACGCAGTATTTT	CASSTPGGTQYF
TRBD2	.	TRBV10-1	TRBJ2-3	TGCGCCAGCAGTGGAAACATTCTAGCGGGGGAGCGCACAGATACGCAGTATTTT	CASSGNILAGERTDTQYF
TRBD2	few	TRBV11-1	TRBJ2-1	TGTGCCAGCAGCTTACTCGGCGGGGGGAATACTATCTACAATGAGCAGTTCTTC	CASSLLGGGNTIYNEQFF
.	.	TRBV5-4	TRBJ2-5	TGTGCCAGCAGCTTTTGGAGGGCGCTAGGTGAGGAGACCCAGTACTTC	CASSFWRALGEETQYF
TRBD2	few	TRBV11-2	TRBJ2-3	TGTGCCAGCAGCTTAGAGGAGGGACTAGCCCGCCGGGATACGCAGTATTTT	CASSLEEGLARRDTQYF
TRBD1	few	TRBV5-6	TRBJ1-1	TGTGCCAGCAGTTTGGGACAGGGGGAAGGAGCTTTCTTT	CASSLGQGEGAFF
.	few	TRBV15	TRBJ2-7	TGTGCCACCAGCAGAGATTGGAGGGGCTCCTACGAGCAGTACTTC	CATSRDWRGSYEQYF
.	.	TRBV5-1	TRBJ2-7	TGCGCCAGCAGCTTGACGGCAGGGGTGGACGAGCAGTACTTC	CASSLTAGVDEQYF
.	few	TRBV15	TRBJ1-5	TGTGCCACCAGCAGACCTGGGGGGGGCGGGCCCCAGCATTTT	CATSRPGGGGPQHF
TRBD1	few	TRBV20-1	TRBJ1-5	TGCAGTGCCTCCAGAACCGGGACAGGGGGCAATCAGCCCCAGCATTTT	CSASRTGTGGNQPQHF
.	.	TRBV30	TRBJ1-6	TGTGCCTGGAGTGTTGCAGGAATTACCCTCCACTTT	CAWSVAGITLHF
.	.	TRBV5-6	TRBJ2-1	TGTGCCAGCAGCCCCACTAGCTTCCATGAGCAGTTCTTC	CASSPTSFHEQFF
.	few	TRBV19	TRBJ1-2	TGTGCCAGTAGCCCTTTAGCCATGAACTATGGCTACACCTTC	CASSPLAMNYGYTF
TRBD1	few	TRBV28	TRBJ2-5	TGTGCCAGCAGTTTTCCCCAGGGGGCAAGAGAGACCCAGTACTTC	CASSFPQGARETQYF
.	.	TRBV7-2	TRBJ1-1	TGTGCCAGCAGCTTACAGAGAGGGGTCAACACTGAAGCTTTCTTT	CASSLQRGVNTEAFF
TRBD1	few	TRBV15	TRBJ1-6	TGTGCCACCAGCAGAGATCCCGAGACAGGGGGTATAGGTTCACCCCTCCACTTT	CATSRDPETGGIGSPLHF
.	many	TRBV12-3/TRBV12-4	TRBJ1-5	TGTGCCAGCACCAGGGCACAGGAAAATCAGCCCCAGCATTTT	CASTRAQENQPQHF
.	many	TRBV7-9	TRBJ2-3	TGTGCCAGCAGGGCCGGGACACCAAGCACAGATACGCAGTATTTT	CASRAGTPSTDTQYF
.	.	TRBV28	TRBJ1-5	TGTGCCAGCAGTTCCCTCGGTTTCAGGGTTGTTCAGCCCCAGCATTTT	CASSSLGFRVVQPQHF
.	.	TRBV7-9	TRBJ1-3	TGTGCCAGCAGCCGCAGCTCGGGAAACACCATATATTTT	CASSRSSGNTIYF
TRBD1	few	TRBV7-2	TRBJ1-3	TGTGCCAGCAGCCCAGACAGGGGTATCTCTGGAAACACCATATATTTT	CASSPDRGISGNTIYF
.	many	TRBV5-1	TRBJ2-7	TGCGCCAGCAGCTACGGACAATCCTACGAGCAGTACTTC	CASSYGQSYEQYF
.	few	TRBV6-6	TRBJ2-1	TGTGCCAGCGGGGGGGCCTCTCCTCATGAGCAGTTCTTC	CASGGASPHEQFF
.	many	TRBV7-3	TRBJ2-3	TGTGCCAGCAGCTTGTTCTCCACAGATACGCAGTATTTT	CASSLFSTDTQYF
TRBD2	.	TRBV15	TRBJ2-7	TGTGCCACCAGCTCGACTAGCGCCGAGCAGTACTTC	CATSSTSAEQYF
.	many	TRBV7-9	TRBJ2-3	TGTGCCAGCAGTTGGTTCCGACGGCGATTCACAGATACGCAGTATTTT	CASSWFRRRFTDTQYF
.	.	TRBV6-5	TRBJ1-1	TGTGCCAGCAGGGGACGAACAGGGTTCGCTGAAGCTTTCTTT	CASRGRTGFAEAFF
.	few	TRBV7-9	TRBJ2-2	TGTGCCAGCAGCCCAGGGTGGCAAAACACCGGGGAGCTGTTTTTT	CASSPGWQNTGELFF
.	few	TRBV11-2	TRBJ1-1	TGTGCCAGCAGCTCGGCGGCCTATAACCAGAAAGCTTTCTTT	CASSSAAYNQKAFF
TRBD1	many	TRBV9	TRBJ2-3	TGTGCCAGCAGCGTTCTCCCGGGACAGGGAGGAGATACGCAGTATTTT	CASSVLPGQGGDTQYF